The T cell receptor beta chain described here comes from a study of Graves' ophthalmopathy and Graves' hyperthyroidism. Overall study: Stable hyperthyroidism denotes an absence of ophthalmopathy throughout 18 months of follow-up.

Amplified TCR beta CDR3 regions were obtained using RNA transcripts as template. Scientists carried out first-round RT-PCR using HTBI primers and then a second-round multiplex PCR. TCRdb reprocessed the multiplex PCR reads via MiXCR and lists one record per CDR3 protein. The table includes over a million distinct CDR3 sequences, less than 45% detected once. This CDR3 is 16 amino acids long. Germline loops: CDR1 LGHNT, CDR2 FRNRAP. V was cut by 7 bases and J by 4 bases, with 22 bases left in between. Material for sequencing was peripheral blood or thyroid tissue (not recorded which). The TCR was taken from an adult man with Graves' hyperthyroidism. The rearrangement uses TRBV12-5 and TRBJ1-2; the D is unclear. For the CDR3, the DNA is TGTGCTAGTGCCCCAAAACCGGGCGTCGGCAGCTATGGCTACACCTTC. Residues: CASAPKPGVGSYGYTF.